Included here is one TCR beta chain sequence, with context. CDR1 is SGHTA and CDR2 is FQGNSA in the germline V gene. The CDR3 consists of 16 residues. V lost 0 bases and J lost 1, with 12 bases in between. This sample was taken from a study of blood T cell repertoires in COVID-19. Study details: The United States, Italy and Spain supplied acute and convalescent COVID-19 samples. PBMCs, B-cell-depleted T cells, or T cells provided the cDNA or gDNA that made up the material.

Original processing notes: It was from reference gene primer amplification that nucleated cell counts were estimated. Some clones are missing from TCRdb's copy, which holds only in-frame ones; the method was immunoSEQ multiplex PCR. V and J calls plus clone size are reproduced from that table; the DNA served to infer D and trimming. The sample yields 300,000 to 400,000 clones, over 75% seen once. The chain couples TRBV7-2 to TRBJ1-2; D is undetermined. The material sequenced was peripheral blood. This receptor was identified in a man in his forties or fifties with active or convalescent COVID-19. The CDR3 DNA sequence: TGTGCCAGCAGCTTAGCGTACGGGGATAATAACTATGGCTACACCTTC. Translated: CASSLAYGDNNYGYTF. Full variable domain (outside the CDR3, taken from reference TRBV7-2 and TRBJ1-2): GAGVSQSPSNKVTEKGKDVELRCDPISGHTALYWYRQSLGQGLEFLIYFQGNSAPDKSGLPSDRFSAERTGGSVSTLTIQRTQQEDSAVYLCASSLAYGDNNYGYTFGSGTRLTVV.